This note documents a single TCR beta chain sequence. The antigen is undetermined. This sample includes further DNA sequences coding for the same CDR3. Sequencing was performed with immunoSEQ multiplex PCR; in TCRdb, only in-frame clones are kept and a portion is missing. There are about 140,000 clones in the sample; just under 95% occur only once, and about 5.5% lies in the top ten. The CDR3 is made up of 14 amino acids. V lost 5 bases and J lost 4; bases outside the gene matches: 1. Germline assignment: CDR1 SGHTA and CDR2 FQGNSA. The data were obtained in a study of T cell responses to AZD1222 COVID-19 vaccine. The study's findings and limits: The donors showed a predominance of white British ancestry and of females, with possible underestimation of clonal diversity. Reportedly, nearly half of unique spike TCRs recognized epitopes outside B.1.351/B.1.1.7 mutations. Spike-wide vaccine-associated CD4 TCRs dominated at 160-218 and 743-854.

The sequence was collected from an adult in good health. The source material was peripheral blood, sampled on day 0 of AZD1222 vaccination. The chain uses TRBV7-2 and TRBJ2-1, with 11 bases matching TRBD1. CDR3 residues: CASSRDRGYNEQFF. As DNA, the CDR3 is TGTGCCAGCAGCAGGGACAGGGGGTACAATGAGCAGTTCTTC.